The 24 T cell receptor beta chains reported below all come from one sample, sequenced in a study of blood T cells in healthy people across ages. Primers used in a second PCR of roughly 7 to 12 cycles were a sample-barcoded 5' primer and a J-beta primer mix. TCRdb redid the calling of the 5' RACE reads with MiXCR, one entry per CDR3 protein. Altogether about 970,000 distinct CDR3 sequences are present, roughly 51% being singletons, with the ten largest covering about 22%. The sequencing sample was made of blood. These receptors all stem from a woman in her sixties or seventies in good health.

This clonotype has a handful of counts. V and J are TRBV12-3 or TRBV12-4 and TRBJ2-1; either TRBD1 or TRBD2 may supply D (5 bases each). CDR3 length equals 11 residues. V shed 8 bases and J shed 10 bases, with 12 bases lying between them. The CDR3 DNA reads TGTGCCAGCGGGGCCCGGGGCGAGCAGTTCTTC. Translation gives CASGARGEQFF.

V and J are TRBV6-5 and TRBJ2-5; possibly TRBD1 for D (6 bases). V was trimmed by 7 bases and J by 2 bases, leaving 17 bases between them. The germline CDR1 and CDR2 sequences are MNHEY and SVGAGI. CDR3 length: 15 residues. The CDR3 DNA reads as TGTGCCAGCACCTTTACTACTAGGGGGCAAGAGACCCAGTACTTC. Residues: CASTFTTRGQETQYF.

The chain has TRBV11-3 and TRBJ2-2; 14 bases line up with TRBD2. Germline V gene data show CDR1 as SGHNT and CDR2 as YENEEA. After removal of 5 bases from V and 5 bases from J, the junction contained 10 bases not matched to a gene. The CDR3 is 18 amino acids. The CDR3 region is CASSLFGLAGGGTGELFF. CDR3 sequence (DNA): TGTGCCAGCAGCCTCTTCGGACTAGCGGGAGGTGGGACCGGGGAGCTGTTTTTT.

V and J are TRBV12-3 or TRBV12-4 and TRBJ2-7, with a weak D call TRBD2 (7 bases). The CDR3 is 14 amino acids. Trimming took 6 bases from V and 7 from J, leaving 19 bases between them. The CDR3 DNA is TGTGCCAGCAGGACTGGGGGAGGGGGTTTAGAGCAGTACTTC. Its protein is CASRTGGGGLEQYF.

In this sample, this clonotype turned up once. At one boundary the junction diverges from the germline segment, which might be a read error. The chain employs TRBV10-3 and TRBJ2-6; 10 bases map to TRBD1. The CDR3 sequence is 18 residues long. Germline V CDR1 and CDR2: ENHRY, SYGVKD. CDR3 coding DNA: TGTGCCATCAGTGACCTCACGACAGGGGGCGGTGGGGCCAACGCCCTGACTTTC. It yields the protein CAISDLTTGGGGANALTF.

The CDR3 spells CASSPLPNEQFF. The DNA for the CDR3 is TGTGCCAGCTCACCATTGCCCAATGAGCAGTTCTTC. The chain combines TRBV18 with TRBJ2-1, with unresolved D. The ends were cut back, 2 bases at V and 6 bases at J, with 5 bases in the middle. The CDR3 covers 12 residues. Looked up from germline, CDR1 is KGHSH and CDR2 is LQKENI.

V usage is TRBV3-1 and J usage is TRBJ2-1, with 7 bases matching TRBD2. The length of the CDR3 is 14 residues. J lost 4 bases, V lost 5 bases, and 5 bases had no gene match. Germline CDR1 is LGHDT and CDR2 is YNNKEL (reference sequence). CDR3 DNA sequence: TGTGCCAGCAGCATTGGGGGGGTATACAATGAGCAGTTCTTC. Amino acids: CASSIGGVYNEQFF.

This clonotype was seen only a few times. V and J are TRBV7-8 and TRBJ2-6; D is unresolved. CDR3 size: 16 residues. CDR1 and CDR2 from the germline V gene are SGHVS and FQNEAQ. V was shortened by 3 bases and J by 12 bases, with 21 bases between the two germline ends. CDR3 sequence: CASSFSDPSGWAVLTF. CDR3 DNA sequence: TGTGCCAGCAGCTTTTCTGATCCTTCAGGATGGGCCGTCCTGACTTTC.

V gene TRBV7-9 combines with J gene TRBJ2-5, with D unresolved. V gave up 1 base and J gave up 11 bases, with 14 bases separating them. This CDR3 is 13 amino acids long. Germline loops: CDR1 SEHNR, CDR2 FQNEAQ (reference sequence). CDR3 amino acids: CASSLVGSYKQYF. CDR3 nucleotides: TGTGCCAGCAGCTTAGTCGGATCCTACAAGCAGTACTTC.

This chain connects TRBV5-1 to TRBJ2-1, with D maybe TRBD2 (6 bases). The CDR3 runs 15 residues. V was shortened by 1 base and J by 2 bases, with 10 bases between the two germline ends. Per the germline V gene, CDR1 is SGHRS and CDR2 is YFSETQ. CDR3 in DNA: TGCGCCAGCAGCTTGATGGCGGGACCCTACAATGAGCAGTTCTTC. Its protein is CASSLMAGPYNEQFF.

This clonotype is a singleton in its sample. CDR3 in amino acids: CSASTGKPYNEQFF. CDR3 in DNA: TGCAGTGCTAGCACAGGAAAACCCTACAATGAGCAGTTCTTC. The chain links TRBV20-1 to TRBJ2-1, with D possibly being TRBD1 (5 bases). CDR1 DFQATT and CDR2 SNEGSKA come from the germline V gene (reference sequence). The CDR3 has 14 residues. Trimming removed 3 bases from V and 2 bases from J, with 11 bases in between.

The V gene is TRBV29-1, the J gene TRBJ2-1; unclear D gene. V dropped 7 bases and J dropped 6 bases, with 13 bases sitting between them. Per the germline V gene, CDR1 is SQVTM and CDR2 is ANQGSEA. The CDR3 spans 12 residues. The CDR3 DNA reads as TGCAGCGCCCCCCTGGCGATCAATGAGCAGTTCTTC. Amino acid sequence: CSAPLAINEQFF.

The chain carries TRBV12-3 or TRBV12-4 and TRBJ2-1; the match to TRBD2 covers 10 bases. The J call may be mistaken, given a closer DNA end match to TRBJ2-7. The CDR3 extends over 19 amino acids. The CDR3, as DNA: TGTGCCAGCAGTTTCGAAGTAGGACATGCTAGCGGGAGAGAAGATGAGCAGTACTTC. This sequence encodes CASSFEVGHASGREDEQYF.

The sample holds a few counts of this clonotype. The chain is built from TRBV6-8 and TRBJ2-5; D gene unclear. Trimming took 7 bases from V and 8 from J, leaving 11 bases between them. CDR1 MNHGY and CDR2 SAAAGT come from the germline V gene. This CDR3 is 11 amino acids long. This CDR3 is CASTRLKTQYF. The CDR3 nucleotides are TGTGCCAGCACCCGTCTAAAAACCCAGTACTTC.

The count of this clonotype is one. The genes are TRBV28 and TRBJ2-5, with a tentative D call TRBD1 (6 bases). Germline V gives CDR1 MDHEN, CDR2 SYDVKM. V was trimmed by 7 bases and J by 4 bases, leaving 16 bases between them. This CDR3 region has 14 residues. The CDR3 is CASIKAGVSETQYF. DNA of the CDR3: TGTGCCAGCATTAAGGCAGGGGTGTCAGAGACCCAGTACTTC.

CDR3 coding DNA: TGTGCCAGCAGTCGGACTAGCGGGAGATCTGGGGCCAACGTCCTGACTTTC. Residues: CASSRTSGRSGANVLTF. The genes are TRBV9 and TRBJ2-6, with 13 bases fitting TRBD2. The CDR3 is 17 residues long. Germline V gives CDR1 SGDLS, CDR2 YYNGEE. V dropped 5 bases and J dropped 1; count of bases not matched to a gene: 3.

The V and J genes are TRBV24-1 and TRBJ2-7; TRBD2 is a possible D gene (7 bases). The CDR3 sequence is 15 residues long. Between the trimmed V and J ends, which lost 4 bases and 6 bases, there was a span of 18 bases. Germline V CDR1 and CDR2: KGHDR, SFDVKD. The CDR3 is CATSEQGGGLAEQYF. The CDR3 nucleotides are TGTGCCACCAGTGAACAAGGCGGGGGCTTGGCCGAGCAGTACTTC.

The CDR3 region is CASSVELAGEDEQFF. The CDR3, as DNA: TGTGCCAGCAGCGTCGAACTAGCGGGAGAAGATGAGCAGTTCTTC. The chain is built from TRBV9 and TRBJ2-1; 11 nucleotides match TRBD2. The CDR3 extends over 15 amino acids. Germline lookup yields CDR1 SGDLS and CDR2 YYNGEE. The V and J ends lost 2 bases and 8 bases, in that order; junction bases with no gene match: 6.

The chain uses TRBV20-1 and TRBJ2-5; D may match TRBD1 or TRBD2 (5 bases each). Germline lookup yields CDR1 DFQATT and CDR2 SNEGSKA (reference sequence). With 3 bases removed from V and 1 base from J, the gap between germline ends came to 18 bases. CDR3 size: 16 residues. DNA of the CDR3: TGCAGTGCTAGTCCACCCCCAGCAGGGACCCAAGAGACCCAGTACTTC. This codes for CSASPPPAGTQETQYF.

The rearrangement links TRBV20-1 to TRBJ2-7; tentatively, D is TRBD2 (5 bases). Germline V gene data show CDR1 as DFQATT and CDR2 as SNEGSKA (reference sequence). The CDR3 covers 15 residues. V was trimmed by 0 bases and J by 2 bases, leaving 14 bases between them. The CDR3 loop reads CSARDLAQGTYEQYF. The CDR3 region has the DNA TGCAGTGCTAGAGATTTAGCGCAAGGGACCTACGAGCAGTACTTC.

CDR3 nucleotides: TGTGCCAGCACCTGGGCCGCCCTTGACACAGATACGCAGTATTTT. Translated: CASTWAALDTDTQYF. The chain combines TRBV21-1 with TRBJ2-3; TRBD1, as called in the table, went unchecked against the DNA. TRBV21-1 is marked as a pseudogene. The CDR3 contains 15 residues.

This chain joins TRBV7-3 and TRBJ1-5, with D possibly TRBD1 on 6 matching bases. The CDR3 sequence is 14 residues long. V was pared by 7 bases and J by 7 bases, with 17 bases between. Germline CDR1 and CDR2: SGHTA and FQGTGA. The CDR3: CASIRTAKKQPQHF. DNA for the CDR3: TGTGCCAGCATCCGGACAGCTAAAAAGCAGCCCCAGCATTTT.

This clonotype has a count of ten or more. The chain combines TRBV25-1 with TRBJ2-5; TRBD2 matches 8 bases. The CDR3 is 17 amino acids. V shed 3 bases, J shed 1 base, and the junction held 10 bases outside the gene matches. Germline CDR1 is MGHDK and CDR2 is SYGVNS. The CDR3 loop is CASSDLTSGPTQETQYF. The CDR3 DNA follows: TGTGCCAGCAGTGACCTCACTAGCGGCCCCACCCAAGAGACCCAGTACTTC.

This chain joins TRBV12-3 or TRBV12-4 and TRBJ1-2; D possibly corresponds to TRBD1 (5 bases). The CDR3 has 13 residues. The V end was cut by 7 bases, the J end by 6 bases, with 15 bases between. The CDR3 loop is CASTKVRGNGYTF. DNA of the CDR3: TGTGCCAGCACCAAAGTAAGGGGAAATGGCTACACCTTC.